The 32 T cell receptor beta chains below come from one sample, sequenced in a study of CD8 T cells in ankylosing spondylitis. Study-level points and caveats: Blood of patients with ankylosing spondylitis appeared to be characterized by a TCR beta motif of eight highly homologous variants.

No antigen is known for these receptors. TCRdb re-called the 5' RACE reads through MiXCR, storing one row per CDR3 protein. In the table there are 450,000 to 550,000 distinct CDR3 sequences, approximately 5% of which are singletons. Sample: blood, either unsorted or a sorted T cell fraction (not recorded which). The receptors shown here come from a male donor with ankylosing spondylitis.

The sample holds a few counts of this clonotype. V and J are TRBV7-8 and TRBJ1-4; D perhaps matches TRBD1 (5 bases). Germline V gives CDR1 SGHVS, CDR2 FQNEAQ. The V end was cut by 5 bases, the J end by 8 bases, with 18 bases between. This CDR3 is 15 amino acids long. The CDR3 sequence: CASSQVGTGGEKLFF. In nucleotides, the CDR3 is TGTGCCAGCAGCCAGGTGGGGACGGGAGGAGAAAAACTGTTTTTT.

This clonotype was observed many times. CDR3 protein: CSAPQRTRETQYF. CDR3 sequence (DNA): TGCAGTGCTCCGCAACGAACTAGGGAGACCCAGTACTTC. The gene calls are TRBV20-1 and TRBJ2-5; a possible D gene is TRBD2 (5 bases). Trimming left V 5 bases short and J 5 bases short, with 15 bases between. This CDR3 region has 13 residues. CDR1 is DFQATT, CDR2 SNEGSKA, per germline (reference sequence).

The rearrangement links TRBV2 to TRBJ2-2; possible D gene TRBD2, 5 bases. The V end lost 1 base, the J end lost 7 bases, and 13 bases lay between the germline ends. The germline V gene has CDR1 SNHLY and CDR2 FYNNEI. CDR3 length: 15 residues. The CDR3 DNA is TGTGCCAGCAGTGAAGAAGCCCTCGCGGGCGGGGAGCTGTTTTTT. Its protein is CASSEEALAGGELFF.

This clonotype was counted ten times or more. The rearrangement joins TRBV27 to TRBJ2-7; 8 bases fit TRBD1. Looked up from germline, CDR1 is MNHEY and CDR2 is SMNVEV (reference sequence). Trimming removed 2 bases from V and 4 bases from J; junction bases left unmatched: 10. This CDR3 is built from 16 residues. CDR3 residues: CASSLGGTGTIYEQYF. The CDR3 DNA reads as TGTGCCAGCAGTTTAGGGGGGACAGGAACAATTTACGAGCAGTACTTC.

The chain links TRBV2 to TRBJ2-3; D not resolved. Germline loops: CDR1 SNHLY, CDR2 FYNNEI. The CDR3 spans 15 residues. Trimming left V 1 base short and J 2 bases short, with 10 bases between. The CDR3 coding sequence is TGTGCCAGCAGTGAAGGACGATTGTACACAGATACGCAGTATTTT. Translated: CASSEGRLYTDTQYF. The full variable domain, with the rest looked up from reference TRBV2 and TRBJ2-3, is EPEVTQTPSHQVTQMGQEVILRCVPISNHLYFYWYRQILGQKVEFLVSFYNNEISEKSEIFDDQFSVERPDGSNFTLKIRSTKLEDSAMYFCASSEGRLYTDTQYFGPGTRLTVL.

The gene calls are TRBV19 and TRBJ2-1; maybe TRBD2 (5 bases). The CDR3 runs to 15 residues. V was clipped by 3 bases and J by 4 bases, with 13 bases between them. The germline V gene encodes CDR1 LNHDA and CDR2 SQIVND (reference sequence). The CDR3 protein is CASSIRESPYNEQFF. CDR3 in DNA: TGTGCCAGTAGTATTCGGGAATCCCCTTACAATGAGCAGTTCTTC.

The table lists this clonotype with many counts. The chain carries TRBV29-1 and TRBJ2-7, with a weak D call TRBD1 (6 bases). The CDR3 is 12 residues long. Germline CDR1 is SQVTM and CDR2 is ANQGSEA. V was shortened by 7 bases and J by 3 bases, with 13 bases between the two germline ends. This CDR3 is CSATQGSYEQYF. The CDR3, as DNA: TGCAGCGCAACACAGGGAAGCTACGAGCAGTACTTC.

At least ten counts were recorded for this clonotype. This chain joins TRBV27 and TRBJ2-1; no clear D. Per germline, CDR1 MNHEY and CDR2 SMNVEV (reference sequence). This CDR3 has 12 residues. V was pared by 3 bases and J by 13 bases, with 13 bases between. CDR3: CASSFGLVDQFF. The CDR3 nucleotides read TGTGCCAGCAGTTTCGGGCTAGTCGACCAGTTCTTC.

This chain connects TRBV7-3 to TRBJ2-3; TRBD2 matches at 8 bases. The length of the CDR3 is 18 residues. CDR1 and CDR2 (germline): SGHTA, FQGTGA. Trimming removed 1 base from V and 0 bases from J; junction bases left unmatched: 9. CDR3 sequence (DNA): TGTGCCAGCAGCTTAAAAGGTTGGACTAGCCTTAGCACAGATACGCAGTATTTT. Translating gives CASSLKGWTSLSTDTQYF. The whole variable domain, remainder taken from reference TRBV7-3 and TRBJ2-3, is GAGVSQTPSNKVTEKGKYVELRCDPISGHTALYWYRQSLGQGPEFLIYFQGTGAADDSGLPNDRFFAVRPEGSVSTLKIQRTERGDSAVYLCASSLKGWTSLSTDTQYFGPGTRLTVL.

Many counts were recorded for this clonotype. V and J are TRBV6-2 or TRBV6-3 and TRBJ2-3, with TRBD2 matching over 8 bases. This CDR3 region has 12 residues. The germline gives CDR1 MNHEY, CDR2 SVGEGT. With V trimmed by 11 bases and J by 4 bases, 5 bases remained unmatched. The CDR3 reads CAGGLVPDTQYF. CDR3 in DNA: TGTGCCGGGGGACTAGTACCAGATACGCAGTATTTT.

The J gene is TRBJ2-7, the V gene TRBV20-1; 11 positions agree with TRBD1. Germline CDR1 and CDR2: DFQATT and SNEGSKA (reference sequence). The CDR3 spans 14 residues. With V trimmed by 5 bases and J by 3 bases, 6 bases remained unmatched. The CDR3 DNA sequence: TGCAGTGCTCTTCCCGGGACAGGGGGCTACGAGCAGTACTTC. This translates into CSALPGTGGYEQYF.

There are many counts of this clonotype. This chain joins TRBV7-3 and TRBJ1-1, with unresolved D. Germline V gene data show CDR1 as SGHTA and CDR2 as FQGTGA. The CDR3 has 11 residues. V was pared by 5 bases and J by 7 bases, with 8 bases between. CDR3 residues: CASSAGGEAFF. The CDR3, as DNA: TGTGCCAGCAGCGCGGGAGGTGAAGCTTTCTTT.

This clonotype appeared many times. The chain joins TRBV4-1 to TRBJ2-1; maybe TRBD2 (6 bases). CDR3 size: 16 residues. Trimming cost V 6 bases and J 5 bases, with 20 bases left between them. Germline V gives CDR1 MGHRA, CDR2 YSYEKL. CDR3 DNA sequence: TGCGCCAGCAGACTCAGGGTGGCTAGCGACCACAATGAGCAGTTCTTC. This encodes CASRLRVASDHNEQFF.

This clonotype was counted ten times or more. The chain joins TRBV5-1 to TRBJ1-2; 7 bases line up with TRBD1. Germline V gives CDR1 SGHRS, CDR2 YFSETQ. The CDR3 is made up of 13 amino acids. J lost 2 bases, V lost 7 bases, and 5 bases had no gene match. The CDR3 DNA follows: TGCGCCAGCGCGGGACAGACAAACTATGGCTACACCTTC. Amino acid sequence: CASAGQTNYGYTF.

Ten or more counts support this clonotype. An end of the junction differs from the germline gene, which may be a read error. CDR3 in amino acids: CASSLVPNIGELFF. The CDR3 DNA reads TGTGCCAGCAGCTTAGTCCCGAACATCGGGGAGCTGTTTTTT. The chain joins TRBV7-9 to TRBJ2-2; D not certain. CDR1 and CDR2 from the germline V gene are SEHNR and FQNEAQ (reference sequence). The CDR3 extends over 14 amino acids.

CDR3 nucleotides: TGTGCCAGCAGCCAATCGCGCACCGGGGAGCTGTTTTTT. This gives the protein CASSQSRTGELFF. The chain joins TRBV14 to TRBJ2-2; D gene unclear. The germline V gene has CDR1 SGHDN and CDR2 FVKESK. V gave up 2 bases and J gave up 4 bases, with 5 bases separating them. The CDR3 extends over 13 amino acids.

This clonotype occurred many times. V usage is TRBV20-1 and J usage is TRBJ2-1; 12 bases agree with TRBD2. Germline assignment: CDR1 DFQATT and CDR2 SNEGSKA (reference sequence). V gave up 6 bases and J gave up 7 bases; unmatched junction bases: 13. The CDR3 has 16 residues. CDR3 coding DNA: TGCAGTGCATCCCCGTCGACTAGCGGGAGAAGGAATGAGCAGTTCTTC. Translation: CSASPSTSGRRNEQFF.

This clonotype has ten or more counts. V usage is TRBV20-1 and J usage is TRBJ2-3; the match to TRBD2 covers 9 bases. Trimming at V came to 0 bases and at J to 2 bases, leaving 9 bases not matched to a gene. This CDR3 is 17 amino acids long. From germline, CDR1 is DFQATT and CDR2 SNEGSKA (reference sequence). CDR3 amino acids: CSARDLSGGPFTDTQYF. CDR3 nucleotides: TGCAGTGCTAGAGATCTGAGCGGGGGGCCATTCACAGATACGCAGTATTTT.

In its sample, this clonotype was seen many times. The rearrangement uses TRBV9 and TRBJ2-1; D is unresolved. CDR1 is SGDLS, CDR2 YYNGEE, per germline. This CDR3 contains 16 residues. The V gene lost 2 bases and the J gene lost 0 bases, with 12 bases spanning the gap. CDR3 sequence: CASSVSGGYSYNEQFF. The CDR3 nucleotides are TGTGCCAGCAGCGTCTCGGGCGGATACTCCTACAATGAGCAGTTCTTC.

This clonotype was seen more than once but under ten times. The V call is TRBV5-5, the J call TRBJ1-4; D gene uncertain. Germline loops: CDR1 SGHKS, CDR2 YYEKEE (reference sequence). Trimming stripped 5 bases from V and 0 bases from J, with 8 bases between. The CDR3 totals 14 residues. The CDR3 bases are TGTGCCAGCAGGGCCTATGCAACTAATGAAAAACTGTTTTTT. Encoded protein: CASRAYATNEKLFF.

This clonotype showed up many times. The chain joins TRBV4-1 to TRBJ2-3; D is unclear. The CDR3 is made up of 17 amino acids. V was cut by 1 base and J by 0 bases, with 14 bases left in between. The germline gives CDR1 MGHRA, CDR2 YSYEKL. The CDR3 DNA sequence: TGCGCCAGCAGCCAAGCCCTGCCGCGTTGGAGCACAGATACGCAGTATTTT. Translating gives CASSQALPRWSTDTQYF.

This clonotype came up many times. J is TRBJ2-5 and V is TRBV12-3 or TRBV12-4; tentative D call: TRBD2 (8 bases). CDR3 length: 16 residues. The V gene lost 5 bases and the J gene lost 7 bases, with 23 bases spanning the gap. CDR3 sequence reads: CASSPATGAAGGTQYF. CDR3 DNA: TGTGCCAGCAGTCCCGCTACAGGGGCCGCGGGAGGGACCCAGTACTTC.

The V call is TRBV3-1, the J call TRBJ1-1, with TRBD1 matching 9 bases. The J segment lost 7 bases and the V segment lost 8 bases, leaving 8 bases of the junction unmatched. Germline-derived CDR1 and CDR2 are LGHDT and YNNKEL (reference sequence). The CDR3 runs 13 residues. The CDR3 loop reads CASGDRDKGEAFF. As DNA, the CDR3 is TGTGCCAGCGGGGACAGGGATAAGGGTGAAGCTTTCTTT.

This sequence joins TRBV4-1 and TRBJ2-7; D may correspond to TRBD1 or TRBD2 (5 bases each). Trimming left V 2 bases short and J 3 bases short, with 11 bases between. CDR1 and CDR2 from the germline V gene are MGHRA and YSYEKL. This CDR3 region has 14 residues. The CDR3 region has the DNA TGCGCCAGCAGCCAACGCCGGGACGGCTACGAGCAGTACTTC. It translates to CASSQRRDGYEQYF.

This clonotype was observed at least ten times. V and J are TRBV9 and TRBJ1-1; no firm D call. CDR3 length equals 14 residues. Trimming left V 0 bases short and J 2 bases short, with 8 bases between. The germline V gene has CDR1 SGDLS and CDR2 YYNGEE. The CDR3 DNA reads TGTGCCAGCAGCGTAGGGTTGGCTAACACTGAAGCTTTCTTT. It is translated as CASSVGLANTEAFF.

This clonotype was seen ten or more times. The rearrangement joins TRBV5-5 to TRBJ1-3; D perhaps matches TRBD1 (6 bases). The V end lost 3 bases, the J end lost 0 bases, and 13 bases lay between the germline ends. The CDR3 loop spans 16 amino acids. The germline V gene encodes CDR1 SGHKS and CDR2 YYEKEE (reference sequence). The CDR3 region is CASSWGQASSGNTIYF. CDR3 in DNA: TGTGCCAGCAGCTGGGGGCAGGCCAGCTCTGGAAACACCATATATTTT.

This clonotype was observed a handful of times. For the CDR3, the DNA is TGTGCCAGCTCACACCCTAGCGGGTTTGGGAATCAGCAGTACTTC. Protein sequence: CASSHPSGFGNQQYF. The chain joins TRBV18 to TRBJ2-7, with TRBD2 matching 8 bases. CDR3 length: 15 amino acids. J was trimmed by 8 bases and V by 4 bases; bases with no gene match: 13. Germline CDR1 KGHSH, CDR2 LQKENI.

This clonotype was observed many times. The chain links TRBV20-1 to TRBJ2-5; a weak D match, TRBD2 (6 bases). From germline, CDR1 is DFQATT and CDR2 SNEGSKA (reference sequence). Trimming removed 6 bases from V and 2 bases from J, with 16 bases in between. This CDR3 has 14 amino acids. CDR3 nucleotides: TGCAGTGCCGACACCGGGACTCCTCAAGAGACCCAGTACTTC. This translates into CSADTGTPQETQYF.

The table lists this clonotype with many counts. The CDR3 loop reads CASRWTGEGYTF. CDR3 DNA: TGTGCCAGCAGGTGGACAGGGGAAGGCTACACCTTC. The rearrangement uses TRBV6-6 and TRBJ1-2; 9 bases map to TRBD1. The CDR3 loop spans 12 amino acids. V gave up 6 bases and J gave up 8 bases; unmatched junction bases: 4. The germline V gene encodes CDR1 MNHNY and CDR2 SVGAGI (reference sequence).

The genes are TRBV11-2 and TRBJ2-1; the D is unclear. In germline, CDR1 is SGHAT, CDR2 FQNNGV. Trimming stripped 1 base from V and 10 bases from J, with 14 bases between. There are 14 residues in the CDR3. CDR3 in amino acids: CASSLVRVRREQFF. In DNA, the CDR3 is TGTGCCAGCAGCTTAGTTAGGGTCAGGAGAGAGCAGTTCTTC.

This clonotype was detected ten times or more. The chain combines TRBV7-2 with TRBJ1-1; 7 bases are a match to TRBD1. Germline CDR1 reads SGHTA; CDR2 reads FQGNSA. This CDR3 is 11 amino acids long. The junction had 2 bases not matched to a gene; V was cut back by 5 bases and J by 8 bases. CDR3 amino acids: CASSTGVEAFF. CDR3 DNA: TGTGCCAGCAGCACAGGGGTCGAAGCTTTCTTT.

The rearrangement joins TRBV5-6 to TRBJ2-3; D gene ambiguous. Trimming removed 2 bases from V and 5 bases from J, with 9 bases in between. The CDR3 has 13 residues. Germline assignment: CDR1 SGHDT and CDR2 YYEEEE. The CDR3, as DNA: TGTGCCAGCAGCTTTTCTGCTGGAGATACGCAGTATTTT. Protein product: CASSFSAGDTQYF.